This section outlines one T cell receptor beta chain sequence together with its context. What this receptor recognizes is not known. No per-base quality is available; no much larger clone lies one base away. V trim: 7 bases; J trim: 4 bases; unmatched bases: 9. Sequences MNHEY (CDR1) and SVGAGI (CDR2) are obtained from the germline V gene. Measured from the cysteine to the phenylalanine, the CDR3 is 14 residues long. Only CDR3 DNA is held: 42 bases, read in frame from base 1. The entry originates in a study of blood T cell repertoires in COVID-19 (dated by TCRdb to 2019 to 2021). About the study as a whole: Samples covering the acute and convalescent phases of COVID-19 were provided by collaborators in the United States, Italy and Spain. Subjects who had been exposed to COVID-19, were actively infected with it, or had recovered from it provided the deeply sampled blood TCRbeta repertoires that made up the dataset. The material from the prospective study consisted of cDNA or gDNA derived from T cells, B-cell-depleted T cells, or PBMCs. HLA class I and class II types, where available, came from metadata supplied by the sample provider rather than from assay-based typing. Nearly every sample came with metadata listing a de-identified subject ID, COVID-19 status, age in years and sex. The samples were drawn from the first 160 participants of the ongoing ImmuneRACE study and from some 1,300 subjects provided by 6 global collaborators. The repertoires were released in a freely available public database intended as a resource for research on the immune response to SARS-CoV-2.

Broad study findings and their caveats: The amount of clinical and demographic metadata varied by source and participant and was provided uncurated.

One collaborating source in Seattle enrolled patients during active infection and followed them longitudinally through the course of disease. Each collaborating institution followed its own protocols to collect whole blood in K2EDTA tubes. Collaborator samples were shipped for TCRbeta analysis as frozen whole blood, isolated PBMCs, or DNA extracted from either sample type. TCRbeta CDR3 regions were amplified from genomic DNA by means of the immunoSEQ Assay, a bias-controlled multiplex PCR. For the original study's pipeline: The number of nucleated cells in each sample was estimated from the amplification of reference gene primers within the assay. To quantify the absolute abundance of each unique TCRbeta CDR3 rearrangement, sequence reads were collapsed and filtered. For each sample, productive Simpson clonality was calculated by taking the square root of Simpson's diversity index across productive rearrangements. TCRdb holds this immuneACCESS table with in-frame rearrangements only. Some clones are missing; in checked studies, unresolved V genes explain under half, and the rest has no known cause. V, J and clone size derive from that table, while D and trimming were established from the DNA sequence. Within this sample are 200,000 to 250,000 clones, with more than 70% of them counted one time only. The ten largest clones add up to roughly 5.2% of the sample.

The sequence links TRBV6-5 to TRBJ1-2; 7 central nucleotides agree with TRBD1. The clonotype originates from an elderly woman with COVID-19, enrolled during active disease. Material for sequencing was peripheral blood. The nucleotide sequence is TGTGCCAGCAACACACAGGGGAGTGTCTATGGCTACACCTTC. Translated, this is CASNTQGSVYGYTF.